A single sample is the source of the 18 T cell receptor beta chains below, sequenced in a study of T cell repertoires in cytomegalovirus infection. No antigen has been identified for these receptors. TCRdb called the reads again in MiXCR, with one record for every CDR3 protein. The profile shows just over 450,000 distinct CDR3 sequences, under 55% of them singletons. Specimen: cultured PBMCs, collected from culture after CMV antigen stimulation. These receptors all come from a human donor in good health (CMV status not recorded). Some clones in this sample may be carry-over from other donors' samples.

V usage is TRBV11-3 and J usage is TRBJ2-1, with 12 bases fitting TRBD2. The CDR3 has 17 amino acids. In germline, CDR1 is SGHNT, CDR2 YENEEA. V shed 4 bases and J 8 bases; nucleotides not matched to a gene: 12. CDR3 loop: CASSSSSLAGGLDEQFF. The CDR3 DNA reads TGTGCCAGCAGCTCAAGTTCTCTAGCGGGAGGGCTGGATGAGCAGTTCTTC.

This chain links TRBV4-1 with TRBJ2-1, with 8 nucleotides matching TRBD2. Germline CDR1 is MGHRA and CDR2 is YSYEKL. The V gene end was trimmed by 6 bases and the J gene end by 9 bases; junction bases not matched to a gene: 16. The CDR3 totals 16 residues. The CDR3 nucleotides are TGCGCCAGCAGTCGCGTCCGTAGCGGGACGATTTTTGAGCAGTTCTTC. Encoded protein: CASSRVRSGTIFEQFF.

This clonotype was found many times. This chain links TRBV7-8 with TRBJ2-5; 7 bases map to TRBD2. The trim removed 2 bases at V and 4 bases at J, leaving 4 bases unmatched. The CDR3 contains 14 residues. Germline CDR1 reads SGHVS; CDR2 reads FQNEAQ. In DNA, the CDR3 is TGTGCCAGCAGCTTACGGGGGAGGGGAGAGACCCAGTACTTC. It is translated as CASSLRGRGETQYF.

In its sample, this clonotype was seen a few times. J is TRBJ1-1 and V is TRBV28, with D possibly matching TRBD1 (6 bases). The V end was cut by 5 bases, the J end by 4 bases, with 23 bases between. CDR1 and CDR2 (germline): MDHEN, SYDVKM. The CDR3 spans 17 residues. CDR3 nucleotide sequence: TGTGCCAGCAGTCCCCTCCGGGGGAAGGGGGGGGGCACTGAAGCTTTCTTT. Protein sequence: CASSPLRGKGGGTEAFF.

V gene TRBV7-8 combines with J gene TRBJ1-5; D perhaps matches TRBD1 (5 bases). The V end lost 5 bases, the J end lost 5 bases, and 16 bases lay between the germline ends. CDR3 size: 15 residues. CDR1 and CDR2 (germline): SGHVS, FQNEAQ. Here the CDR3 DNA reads TGTGCCAGCAGCCCCTCGTTAGGGGATGATCAGCCCCAGCATTTT. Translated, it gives CASSPSLGDDQPQHF.

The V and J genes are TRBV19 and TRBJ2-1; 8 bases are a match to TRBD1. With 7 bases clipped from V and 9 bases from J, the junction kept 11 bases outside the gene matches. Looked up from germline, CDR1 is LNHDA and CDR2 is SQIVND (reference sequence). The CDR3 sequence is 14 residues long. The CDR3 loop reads CASTRTGFLSEQFF. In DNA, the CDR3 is TGTGCCAGTACCCGGACAGGGTTCCTGAGTGAGCAGTTCTTC.

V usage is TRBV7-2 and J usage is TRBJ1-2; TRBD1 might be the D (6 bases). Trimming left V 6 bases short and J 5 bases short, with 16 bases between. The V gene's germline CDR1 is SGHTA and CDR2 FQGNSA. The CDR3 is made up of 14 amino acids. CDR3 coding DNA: TGTGCCAGCAGGCCACGGGGGGCGCCTTATGGCTACACCTTC. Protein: CASRPRGAPYGYTF.

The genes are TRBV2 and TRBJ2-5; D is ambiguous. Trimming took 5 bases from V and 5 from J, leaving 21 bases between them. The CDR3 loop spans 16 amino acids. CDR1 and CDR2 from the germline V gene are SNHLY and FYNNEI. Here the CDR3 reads CASSKDQAFRRETQYF. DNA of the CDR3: TGTGCCAGCAGTAAGGATCAGGCGTTTAGGCGGGAGACCCAGTACTTC.

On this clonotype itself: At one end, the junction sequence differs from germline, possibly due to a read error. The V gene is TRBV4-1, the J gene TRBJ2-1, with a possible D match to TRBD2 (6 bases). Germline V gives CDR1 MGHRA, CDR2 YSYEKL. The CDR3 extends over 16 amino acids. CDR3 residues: CASSQVRVGGNNEQFF. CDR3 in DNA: TGTGCCAGCAGCCAAGTTCGAGTGGGAGGAAACAATGAGCAGTTCTTC.

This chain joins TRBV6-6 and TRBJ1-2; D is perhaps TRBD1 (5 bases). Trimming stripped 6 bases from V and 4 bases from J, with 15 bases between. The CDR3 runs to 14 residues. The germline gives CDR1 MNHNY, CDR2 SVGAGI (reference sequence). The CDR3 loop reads CASRGPTEVYGYTF. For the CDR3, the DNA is TGTGCCAGCAGAGGACCGACAGAAGTCTATGGCTACACCTTC.

The CDR3: CASSLGWDNSPLHF. The CDR3 DNA follows: TGTGCCAGCAGTTTAGGGTGGGATAATTCACCCCTCCACTTT. The chain has TRBV27 and TRBJ1-6; D is unresolved. The CDR3 runs to 14 residues. Deletions cut 2 bases from V and 5 bases from J, with 7 bases between. Germline CDR1 reads MNHEY; CDR2 reads SMNVEV (reference sequence).

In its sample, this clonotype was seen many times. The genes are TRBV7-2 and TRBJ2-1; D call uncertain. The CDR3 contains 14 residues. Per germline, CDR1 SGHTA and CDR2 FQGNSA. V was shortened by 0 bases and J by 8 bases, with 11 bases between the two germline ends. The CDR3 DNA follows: TGTGCCAGCAGCTTAGCGGGTGGTAACGATGAGCAGTTCTTC. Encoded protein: CASSLAGGNDEQFF.

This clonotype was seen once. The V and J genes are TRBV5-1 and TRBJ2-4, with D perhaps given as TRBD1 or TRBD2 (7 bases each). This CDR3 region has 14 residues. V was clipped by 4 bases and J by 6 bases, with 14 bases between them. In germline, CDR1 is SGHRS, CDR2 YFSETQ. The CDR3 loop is CASSPGGRGNIQYF. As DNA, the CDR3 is TGCGCCAGCAGCCCAGGGGGGAGGGGAAACATTCAGTACTTC.

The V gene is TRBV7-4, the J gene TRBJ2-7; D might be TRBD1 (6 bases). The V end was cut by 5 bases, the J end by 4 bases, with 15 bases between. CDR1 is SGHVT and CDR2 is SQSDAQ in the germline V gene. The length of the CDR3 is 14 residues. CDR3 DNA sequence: TGTGCCAGCAGCCCAGGACAGTTTCGGTACGAGCAGTACTTC. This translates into CASSPGQFRYEQYF.

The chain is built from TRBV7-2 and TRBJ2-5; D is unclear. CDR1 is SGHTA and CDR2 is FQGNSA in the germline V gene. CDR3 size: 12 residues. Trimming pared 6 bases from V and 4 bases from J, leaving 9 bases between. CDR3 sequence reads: CASSSLVETQYF. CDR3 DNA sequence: TGTGCCAGCAGTTCTTTGGTAGAGACCCAGTACTTC.

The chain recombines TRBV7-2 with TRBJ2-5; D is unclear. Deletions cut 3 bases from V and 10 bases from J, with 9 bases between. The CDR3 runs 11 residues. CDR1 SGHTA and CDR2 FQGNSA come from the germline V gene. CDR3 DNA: TGTGCCAGCAGCTTCATCGGAATCCAGTACTTC. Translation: CASSFIGIQYF.

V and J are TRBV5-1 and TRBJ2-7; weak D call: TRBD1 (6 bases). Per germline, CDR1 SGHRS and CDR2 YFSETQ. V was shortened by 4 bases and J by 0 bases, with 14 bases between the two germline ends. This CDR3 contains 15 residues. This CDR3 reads CASSPEPQGSYEQYF. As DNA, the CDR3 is TGCGCCAGCAGCCCGGAACCACAGGGCTCCTACGAGCAGTACTTC.

This CDR3 is CASSLPLEQYF. The CDR3 DNA reads TGTGCCAGCTCGCTACCCCTCGAGCAGTACTTC. J is TRBJ2-7 and V is TRBV11-2; no clear D. Germline values: CDR1 SGHAT, CDR2 FQNNGV. There are 11 residues in the CDR3. The ends were cut back, 8 bases at V and 6 bases at J, with 11 bases in the middle.